This TCR beta chain was retrieved from a study of blood T cell repertoires in COVID-19. Study summary: Acute-phase and convalescent COVID-19 samples originated in the United States, Italy and Spain.

The study recruited people aged roughly 18 to 95 years across 24 US areas. In germline, CDR1 is KGHSH, CDR2 LQKENI. Trimming removed 2 bases from V and 8 bases from J, with 12 bases in between. CDR3 length equals 14 residues. Study processing details: Estimated nucleated cell counts came from reference gene primer amplification. Sequencing was performed with immunoSEQ multiplex PCR; in TCRdb, only in-frame clones are kept and a portion is missing. V and J calls and clone size are copied from that table; D and trimming were computed from the DNA. The sample records approximately 470,000 clones, about 90% being singletons.

The chain couples TRBV18 to TRBJ1-4, with D perhaps matching TRBD1 (5 bases). This receptor was obtained from a woman aged 18-29 years who had recovered from COVID-19. The sequenced material came from PBMCs or T cells enriched from blood (not recorded which). In nucleotides, the CDR3 is TGTGCCAGCTCACCAATGCAGGGTCACGAAAAACTGTTTTTT. It is translated as CASSPMQGHEKLFF.